A single sample is the source of the 14 T cell receptor beta chains below, sequenced in a study of blood T cell repertoires in COVID-19. Assay used: immunoSEQ multiplex PCR; TCRdb lists only in-frame clones, some missing. The sample has approximately 280,000 clones, 75% to 85% seen once. What was sequenced was peripheral blood. The receptors derive from a man between 50 and 59 years old with active or convalescent COVID-19.

The gene calls are TRBV27 and TRBJ2-1; a possible D gene is TRBD2 (5 bases). The CDR3 is 13 amino acids. Trimming stripped 4 bases from V and 7 bases from J, with 11 bases between. Germline V lookup: CDR1 MNHEY, CDR2 SMNVEV (reference sequence). CDR3 nucleotides: TGTGCCAGCAGTTGGCGCGGGTCAAATGAGCAGTTCTTC. This encodes CASSWRGSNEQFF.

The V call is TRBV5-1, the J call TRBJ1-1, with 10 bases that match TRBD1. Germline CDR1 is SGHRS and CDR2 is YFSETQ. The CDR3 has 14 residues. V gave up 3 bases and J gave up 7 bases; unmatched junction bases: 6. The CDR3, as DNA: TGCGCCAGCAGCTCGGGACAGGGGTCGGGTGAAGCTTTCTTT. Its protein product is CASSSGQGSGEAFF.

The chain couples TRBV5-1 to TRBJ2-7, with D unclear. This CDR3 spans 12 amino acids. The germline gives CDR1 SGHRS, CDR2 YFSETQ. The V and J ends lost 1 base and 3 bases respectively, with 5 bases between them. CDR3 nucleotides: TGCGCCAGCAGCTTGAGCGACTACGAGCAGTACTTC. This gives the protein CASSLSDYEQYF.

The rearrangement joins TRBV24-1 to TRBJ2-1, with no clear D. Trimming pared 8 bases from V and 2 bases from J, leaving 12 bases between. The CDR3 consists of 14 residues. Per the germline V gene, CDR1 is KGHDR and CDR2 is SFDVKD. CDR3: CATICRFPYNEQFF. The CDR3 nucleotides read TGTGCCACCATCTGTCGTTTCCCCTACAATGAGCAGTTCTTC.

This chain links TRBV18 with TRBJ1-1, with a possible D match to TRBD1 (6 bases). In germline, CDR1 is KGHSH, CDR2 LQKENI. This CDR3 region has 14 residues. V was trimmed by 4 bases and J by 2 bases, leaving 11 bases between them. The CDR3 loop is CASSQQGLNTEAFF. The DNA for the CDR3 is TGTGCCAGCTCACAACAGGGCCTTAACACTGAAGCTTTCTTT.

The V and J genes are TRBV30 and TRBJ1-1; D gene unclear. CDR1 and CDR2 (germline): GTSNPN, SVGIG (reference sequence). The CDR3 loop spans 13 amino acids. The ends were cut back, 2 bases at V and 3 bases at J, with 10 bases in the middle. DNA of the CDR3: TGTGCCTGGAGTCGGGTGCGGGACACTGAAGCTTTCTTT. It encodes CAWSRVRDTEAFF.

This clone was counted a few times. V usage is TRBV5-6 and J usage is TRBJ2-3; TRBD2 matches 7 bases. V gave up 4 bases and J gave up 2 bases; unmatched junction bases: 10. The CDR3 contains 16 residues. Germline V gene sequence: CDR1 SGHDT, CDR2 YYEEEE. The CDR3 here is CASSLPGTNPTDTQYF. CDR3 DNA: TGTGCCAGCAGCCTCCCGGGGACTAACCCCACAGATACGCAGTATTTT.

In this sample, this clone turned up a few times. The rearrangement uses TRBV19 and TRBJ1-6; 7 bases match TRBD1. Germline V gene data show CDR1 as LNHDA and CDR2 as SQIVND (reference sequence). The trim removed 5 bases at V and 7 bases at J, leaving 8 bases unmatched. The length of the CDR3 is 15 residues. The CDR3 sequence is CASSFPGTVNSPLHF. The CDR3 nucleotides read TGTGCCAGTAGTTTCCCCGGGACAGTGAATTCACCCCTCCACTTT.

The chain employs TRBV29-1 and TRBJ1-2; D is possibly TRBD1 (5 bases). With 4 bases removed from V and 5 bases from J, the gap between germline ends came to 17 bases. The germline CDR1 and CDR2 sequences are SQVTM and ANQGSEA. The CDR3 runs to 14 residues. CDR3 loop: CSVGGTTLGYGYTF. CDR3 nucleotides: TGCAGCGTTGGAGGGACTACACTGGGGTATGGCTACACCTTC.

This clone occurred once. The chain is built from TRBV9 and TRBJ2-1; unclear D gene. Germline CDR1 reads SGDLS; CDR2 reads YYNGEE. With 0 bases removed from V and 1 base from J, the gap between germline ends came to 11 bases. This CDR3 is built from 16 residues. This CDR3 is CASSVDPAPSYNEQFF. In nucleotides, the CDR3 is TGTGCCAGCAGCGTAGACCCAGCGCCTTCCTACAATGAGCAGTTCTTC.

The chain carries TRBV9 and TRBJ2-3; D is unclear. This CDR3 region has 13 residues. Trimming took off 6 bases at V and 1 base at J, with 9 bases between the two ends. Germline V lookup: CDR1 SGDLS, CDR2 YYNGEE. The CDR3 loop reads CASNAGGTDTQYF. The CDR3 DNA is TGTGCCAGCAACGCAGGTGGCACAGATACGCAGTATTTT.

This chain links TRBV5-8 with TRBJ1-5, with 11 bases lining up with TRBD1. This CDR3 spans 16 amino acids. The V gene's germline CDR1 is SGHTS and CDR2 YDEGEE. The J segment lost 0 bases and the V segment lost 4 bases, leaving 3 bases of the junction unmatched. CDR3 nucleotide sequence: TGTGCCAGCAGCCGCGGGACAGGGGGTAGCAATCAGCCCCAGCATTTT. This codes for CASSRGTGGSNQPQHF.

In this sample, this clone turned up a few times. V and J are TRBV9 and TRBJ2-5, with D perhaps matching TRBD2 (5 bases). Germline V CDR1 and CDR2: SGDLS, YYNGEE. The CDR3 runs 13 residues. Trimming cost V 3 bases and J 7 bases, with 13 bases left between them. CDR3: CASSAFQEGTQYF. The CDR3 DNA reads TGTGCCAGCAGCGCCTTCCAAGAGGGGACCCAGTACTTC.

The genes are TRBV6-6 and TRBJ2-4; tentative D call: TRBD2 (5 bases). Trimming pared 0 bases from V and 7 bases from J, leaving 16 bases between. The CDR3 has 16 amino acids. Germline CDR1 and CDR2: MNHNY and SVGAGI (reference sequence). The CDR3 bases are TGTGCCAGCAGTTACTCTGTAGGAGGCTCGCGGAACATTCAGTACTTC. Residues: CASSYSVGGSRNIQYF.